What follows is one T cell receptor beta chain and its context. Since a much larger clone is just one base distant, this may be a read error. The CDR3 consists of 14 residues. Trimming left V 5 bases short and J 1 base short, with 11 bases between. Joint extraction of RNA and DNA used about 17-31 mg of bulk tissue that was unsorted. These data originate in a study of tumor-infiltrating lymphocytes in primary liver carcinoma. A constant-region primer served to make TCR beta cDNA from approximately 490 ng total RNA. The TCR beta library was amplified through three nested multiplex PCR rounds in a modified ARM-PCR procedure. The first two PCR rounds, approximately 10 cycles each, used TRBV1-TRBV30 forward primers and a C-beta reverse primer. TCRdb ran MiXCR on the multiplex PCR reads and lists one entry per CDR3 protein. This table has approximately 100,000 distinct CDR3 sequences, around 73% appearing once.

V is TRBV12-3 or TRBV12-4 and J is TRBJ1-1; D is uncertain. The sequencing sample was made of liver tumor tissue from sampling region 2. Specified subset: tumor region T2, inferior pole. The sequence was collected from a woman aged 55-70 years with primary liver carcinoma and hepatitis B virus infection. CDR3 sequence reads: CASSPFNGNTEAFF. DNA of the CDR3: TGTGCCAGCAGTCCATTCAATGGGAACACTGAAGCTTTCTTT.